This T cell receptor (beta chain) comes out of a study of T cell responses to AZD1222 COVID-19 vaccine. Germline V CDR1 and CDR2: WNHNN, SYGVQD (reference sequence). The CDR3 is 15 residues long. The trim removed 3 bases at V and 6 bases at J, leaving 3 bases unmatched. The study, taken as a whole, reports: Spike-specific TCR breadth and depth grew following two AZD1222 doses.

About this clone itself: Its target is not known.

The protocol was immunoSEQ multiplex PCR, while the TCRdb copy is restricted to in-frame clones and leaves out a portion. The profile shows 120,000 to 150,000 clones, about 91% of them singletons. The input for sequencing was peripheral blood, taken on day 0 of AZD1222 vaccination. The sequence derives from an adult in good health. The chain has TRBV10-1 and TRBJ2-1, with 12 nucleotides matching TRBD2. The CDR3 loop is CASSDRTSGINEQFF. The CDR3 DNA is TGCGCCAGCAGTGATCGGACTAGCGGGATCAATGAGCAGTTCTTC.